This TCR beta chain is from a study of T cells in Graves' hyperthyroidism and ophthalmopathy. This clonotype was found many times. Its antigen is currently unknown. General study results and limits: Ophthalmopathy was model-predicted a median roughly 6.2 months pre-onset. Ophthalmopathy and stable hyperthyroidism were separated by a 13 V-J model.

Amplified regions were TCR beta CDR3 sequences from RNA transcripts. HTBI primers were used for first-round RT-PCR of the TCR CDR3. TCRdb fed the multiplex PCR reads into MiXCR, producing one record per CDR3 protein. Counted here are about 110,000 distinct CDR3 sequences, about 16% occurring once; the ten biggest clones make up around 42%. This CDR3 comprises 14 residues. CDR1 is MDHEN, CDR2 SYDVKM, per germline. V dropped 3 bases and J dropped 9 bases, with 12 bases sitting between them. Absent ophthalmopathy progression within 18 months defined stable Graves' hyperthyroidism. Clinicians diagnosed patients from clinical symptoms, serum thyroxine and TRAb, thyroid ultrasound and orbital computed tomography.

Sample: blood. The rearrangement uses TRBV28 and TRBJ1-6, with D perhaps TRBD1 (5 bases). The TCR was taken from a woman in her 50s with Graves' hyperthyroidism. Here the CDR3 DNA reads TGTGCCAGCAGTTTGGGGACTTTCGCTTCACCCCTCCACTTT. This codes for CASSLGTFASPLHF.